What follows describes a single T cell receptor beta chain. Its antigen is not identified. This specimen comes from a study of graft-versus-host responses after intestinal transplantation. Study as a whole: In this cohort, recipients had multivisceral, liver-intestinal, or isolated intestinal transplants. Tacrolimus and steroids were given for around three years to all recipients after anti-thymocyte globulin induction.

Study conclusions and caveats: Early declines in HvG clones that occurred post-transplant were associated with peak circulating GvH clone levels. Patients with graft-donor T cell macrochimerism had high graft-versus-host to host-versus-graft clonal ratios in allografts.

Produced via immunoSEQ multiplex PCR; TCRdb's table is partial and in-frame only. The sample has 90,000 to 120,000 clones; approximately 88% are singletons. This sequence originates from a human donor who was the organ donor for an intestinal transplant. The sample in question was unstimulated CD4+ T cells sorted from spleen or lymph node cells, obtained before transplant.

This CDR3 is CASSNDTGINIQYF. The CDR3 region has the DNA TGCGCCAGCAGCAACGACACAGGGATAAACATTCAGTACTTC. The chain employs TRBV5-1 and TRBJ2-4, with TRBD1 as a possible D gene (6 bases). Trimming took 4 bases from V and 6 from J, leaving 14 bases between them. The CDR3 length is 14 residues. The germline V gene has CDR1 SGHRS and CDR2 YFSETQ.